Listed here is a single T cell receptor beta chain. Per germline, CDR1 MDHEN and CDR2 SYDVKM. With 5 bases clipped from V and 4 bases from J, the junction kept 3 bases outside the gene matches. The length of the CDR3 is 13 residues. The sample originates from a study of blood T cell repertoires in COVID-19. The protocol was immunoSEQ multiplex PCR, while the TCRdb copy is restricted to in-frame clones and leaves out a portion. The sample lists about 240,000 clones, about 79% occurring once. The chain links TRBV28 to TRBJ1-2; 8 bases fit TRBD1. The sequenced material came from peripheral blood. The sequence was obtained from an elderly woman with acute or convalescent COVID-19. The CDR3 reads CASSVGQAYGYTF. For the CDR3, the DNA is TGTGCCAGCAGTGTGGGACAGGCCTATGGCTACACCTTC.